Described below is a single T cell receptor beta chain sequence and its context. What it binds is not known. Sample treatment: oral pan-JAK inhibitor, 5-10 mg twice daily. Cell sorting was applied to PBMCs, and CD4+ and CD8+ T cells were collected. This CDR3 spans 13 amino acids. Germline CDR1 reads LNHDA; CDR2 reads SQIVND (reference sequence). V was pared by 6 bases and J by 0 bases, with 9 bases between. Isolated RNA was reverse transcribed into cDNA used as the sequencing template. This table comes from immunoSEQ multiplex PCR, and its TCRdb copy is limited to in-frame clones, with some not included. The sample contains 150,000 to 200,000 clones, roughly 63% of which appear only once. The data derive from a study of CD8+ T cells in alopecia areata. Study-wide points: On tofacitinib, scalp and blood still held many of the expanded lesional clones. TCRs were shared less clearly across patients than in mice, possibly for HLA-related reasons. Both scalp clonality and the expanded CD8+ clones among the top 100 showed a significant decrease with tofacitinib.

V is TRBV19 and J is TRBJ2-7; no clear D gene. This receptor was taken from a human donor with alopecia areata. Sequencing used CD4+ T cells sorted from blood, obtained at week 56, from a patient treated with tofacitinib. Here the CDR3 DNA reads TGTGCCAGTAGGAAGCAAAGCTCCTACGAGCAGTACTTC. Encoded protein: CASRKQSSYEQYF.